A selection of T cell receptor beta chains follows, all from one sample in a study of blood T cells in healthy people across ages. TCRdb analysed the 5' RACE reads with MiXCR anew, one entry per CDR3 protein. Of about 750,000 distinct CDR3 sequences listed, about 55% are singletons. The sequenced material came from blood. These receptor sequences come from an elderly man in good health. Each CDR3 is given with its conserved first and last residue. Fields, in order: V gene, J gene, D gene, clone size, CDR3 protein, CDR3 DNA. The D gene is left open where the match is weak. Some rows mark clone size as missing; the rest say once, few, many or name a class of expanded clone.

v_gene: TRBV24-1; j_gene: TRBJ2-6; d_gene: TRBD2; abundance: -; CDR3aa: CATSDAGTSGYSGANVLTF; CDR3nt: TGTGCCACCAGTGACGCCGGGACTAGCGGATACTCTGGGGCCAACGTCCTGACTTTC
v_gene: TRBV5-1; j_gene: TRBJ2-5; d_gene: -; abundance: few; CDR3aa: CASSFVPVGGETQYF; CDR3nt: TGCGCCAGCAGCTTTGTTCCCGTTGGGGGGGAGACCCAGTACTTC
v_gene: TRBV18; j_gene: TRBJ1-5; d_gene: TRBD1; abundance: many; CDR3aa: CASSPDRGGNQPQHF; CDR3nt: TGTGCCAGCTCACCAGACAGGGGTGGCAATCAGCCCCAGCATTTT
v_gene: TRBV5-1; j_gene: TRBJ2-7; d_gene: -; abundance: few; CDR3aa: CASSLAPGIGYEQYF; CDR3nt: TGCGCCAGCAGCTTGGCGCCGGGGATCGGGTACGAGCAGTACTTC
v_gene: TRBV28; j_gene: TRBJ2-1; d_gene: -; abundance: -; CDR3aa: CASSLLIWRGSYNEQFF; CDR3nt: TGTGCCAGCAGTCTCCTTATATGGCGGGGTTCCTACAATGAGCAGTTCTTC
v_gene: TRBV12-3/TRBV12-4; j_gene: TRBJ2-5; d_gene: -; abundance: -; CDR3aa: CASSFGGLETQYF; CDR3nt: TGTGCCAGCAGTTTTGGAGGGTTAGAGACCCAGTACTTC
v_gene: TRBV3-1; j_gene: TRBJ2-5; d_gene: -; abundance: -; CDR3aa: CASSPSVVRETQYF; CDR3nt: TGTGCCAGCAGCCCCAGTGTAGTCCGGGAGACCCAGTACTTC
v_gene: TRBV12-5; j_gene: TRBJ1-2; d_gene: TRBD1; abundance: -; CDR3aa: CASGSTGLNGYTF; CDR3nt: TGTGCTAGTGGTTCGACAGGGTTAAATGGCTACACCTTC
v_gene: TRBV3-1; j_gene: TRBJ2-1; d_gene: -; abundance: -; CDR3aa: CASSLSPSDSYNEQFF; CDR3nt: TGTGCCAGCAGTCTTTCACCGAGTGACTCCTACAATGAGCAGTTCTTC
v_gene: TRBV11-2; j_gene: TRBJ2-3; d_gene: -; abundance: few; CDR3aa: CASSSGSGYAYF; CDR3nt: TGTGCCAGCAGCTCGGGCTCGGGATACGCGTATTTT
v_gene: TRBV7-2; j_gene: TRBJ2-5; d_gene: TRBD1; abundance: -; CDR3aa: CASSPQGWGETQYF; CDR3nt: TGTGCCAGCAGCCCACAGGGGTGGGGAGAGACCCAGTACTTC
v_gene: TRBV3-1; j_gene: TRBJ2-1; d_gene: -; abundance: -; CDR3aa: CASSPQGPYNEQFF; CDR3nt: TGTGCCAGCAGCCCACAGGGACCCTACAATGAGCAGTTCTTC
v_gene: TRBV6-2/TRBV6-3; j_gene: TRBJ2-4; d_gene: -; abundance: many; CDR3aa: CASNGRGAKNIQYF; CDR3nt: TGTGCCAGCAACGGACGAGGGGCCAAAAACATTCAGTACTTC
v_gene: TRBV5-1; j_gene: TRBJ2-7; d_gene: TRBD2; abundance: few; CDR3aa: CASSLLPSGSPYEQYF; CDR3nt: TGCGCCAGCAGCTTGCTCCCTAGCGGGAGCCCCTACGAGCAGTACTTC
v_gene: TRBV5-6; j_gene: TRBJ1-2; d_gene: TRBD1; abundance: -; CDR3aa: CASSATGIYGYTF; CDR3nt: TGTGCCAGCAGCGCGACAGGGATCTATGGCTACACCTTC
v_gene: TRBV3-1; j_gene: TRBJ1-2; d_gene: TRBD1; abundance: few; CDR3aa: CASRRDSGYTF; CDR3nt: TGTGCCAGCAGGCGGGACAGCGGCTACACCTTC
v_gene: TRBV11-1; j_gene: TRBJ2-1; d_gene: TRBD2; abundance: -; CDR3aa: CASTVPGLVTNEQFF; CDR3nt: TGTGCCAGCACTGTCCCGGGACTAGTAACCAATGAGCAGTTCTTC
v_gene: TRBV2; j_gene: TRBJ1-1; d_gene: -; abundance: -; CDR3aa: CASSVSAREAFF; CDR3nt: TGTGCCAGCAGTGTAAGCGCACGTGAAGCTTTCTTT
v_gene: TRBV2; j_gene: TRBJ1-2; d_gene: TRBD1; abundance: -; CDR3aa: CASSEINTGGGYTF; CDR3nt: TGTGCCAGCAGTGAAATAAATACAGGGGGAGGCTACACCTTC
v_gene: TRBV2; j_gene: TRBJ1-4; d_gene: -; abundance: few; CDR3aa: CASSRPNEKLFF; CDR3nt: TGTGCCAGCAGTCGGCCTAATGAAAAACTGTTTTTT
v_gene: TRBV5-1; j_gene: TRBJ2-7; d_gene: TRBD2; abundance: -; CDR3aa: CASSPTLAGGPHEQYF; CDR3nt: TGCGCCAGCAGCCCAACACTAGCGGGAGGGCCCCACGAGCAGTACTTC
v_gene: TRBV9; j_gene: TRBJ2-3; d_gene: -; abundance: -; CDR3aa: CASTPRLKTDTRYF; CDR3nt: TGTGCCAGCACCCCACGGTTAAAGACAGATACGCGGTATTTT
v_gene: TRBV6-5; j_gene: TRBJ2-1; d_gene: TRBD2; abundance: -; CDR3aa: CASSYLVTAGADNEQFF; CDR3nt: TGTGCCAGCAGTTACCTGGTCACAGCGGGAGCGGACAATGAGCAGTTCTTC
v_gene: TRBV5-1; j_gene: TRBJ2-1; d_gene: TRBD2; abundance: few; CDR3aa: CASSPPSGGYEQFF; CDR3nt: TGCGCCAGCAGCCCCCCTAGCGGGGGTTATGAGCAGTTCTTC
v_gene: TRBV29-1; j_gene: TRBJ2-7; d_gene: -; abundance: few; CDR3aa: CSVGQVYEQYF; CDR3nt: TGCAGCGTTGGGCAGGTCTACGAGCAGTACTTC
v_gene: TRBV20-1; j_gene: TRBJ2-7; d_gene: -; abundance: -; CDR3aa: CSVTDIYEQYF; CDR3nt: TGCAGCGTAACGGACATTTACGAGCAGTACTTC
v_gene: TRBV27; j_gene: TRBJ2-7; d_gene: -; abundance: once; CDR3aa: CASSNQARGIGYEQYF; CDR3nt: TGTGCCAGCAGCAACCAGGCCAGGGGCATAGGGTACGAGCAGTACTTC
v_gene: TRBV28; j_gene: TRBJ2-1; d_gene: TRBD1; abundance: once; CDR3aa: CASTNGAGGNEQFF; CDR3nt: TGTGCCAGCACTAATGGGGCAGGGGGTAATGAGCAGTTCTTC
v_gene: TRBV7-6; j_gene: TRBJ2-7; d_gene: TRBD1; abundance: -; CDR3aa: CASSSKDRDSYEQYF; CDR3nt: TGTGCCAGCAGCTCGAAGGACCGGGACAGCTACGAGCAGTACTTC
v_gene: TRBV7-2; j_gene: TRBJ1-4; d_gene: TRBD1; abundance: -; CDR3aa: CASSFAPAQGTAKLFF; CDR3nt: TGTGCCAGCAGCTTCGCCCCGGCACAGGGGACGGCAAAACTGTTTTTT
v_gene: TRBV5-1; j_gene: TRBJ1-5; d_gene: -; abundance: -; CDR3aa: CASSPLGAFNQPQHF; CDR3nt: TGCGCCAGCAGCCCACTTGGGGCTTTTAATCAGCCCCAGCATTTT
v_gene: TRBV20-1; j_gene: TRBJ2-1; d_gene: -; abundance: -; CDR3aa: CSASLATPNNEQFF; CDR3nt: TGCAGTGCTAGTCTTGCGACTCCGAACAATGAGCAGTTCTTC
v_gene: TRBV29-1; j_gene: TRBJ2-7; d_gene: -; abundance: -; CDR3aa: CSVERGAYEQYF; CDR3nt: TGCAGCGTTGAGAGGGGGGCCTACGAGCAGTACTTC
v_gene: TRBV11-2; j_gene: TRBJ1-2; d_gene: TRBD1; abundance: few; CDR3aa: CASRRTGQSAWGYTF; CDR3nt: TGTGCCAGCAGGCGTACGGGACAGTCGGCTTGGGGCTACACCTTC
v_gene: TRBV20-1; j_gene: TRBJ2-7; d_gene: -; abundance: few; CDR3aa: CSARDFRGIGYEQYF; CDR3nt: TGCAGTGCTAGAGACTTTCGGGGAATTGGCTACGAGCAGTACTTC
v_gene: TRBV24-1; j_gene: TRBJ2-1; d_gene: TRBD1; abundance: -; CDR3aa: CATSDPGQGTSSRANGQFF; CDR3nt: TGTGCCACCAGTGACCCGGGACAGGGAACTAGTAGTCGGGCCAATGGGCAGTTCTTC
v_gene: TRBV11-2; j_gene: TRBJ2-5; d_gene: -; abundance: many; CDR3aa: CASSLEGQETQYF; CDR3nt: TGTGCCAGCAGCTTAGAAGGGCAAGAGACCCAGTACTTC
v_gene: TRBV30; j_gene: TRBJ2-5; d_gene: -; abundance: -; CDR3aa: CAWSVLARGRGETQYF; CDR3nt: TGTGCCTGGAGTGTTCTAGCGAGGGGGAGAGGGGAGACCCAGTACTTC
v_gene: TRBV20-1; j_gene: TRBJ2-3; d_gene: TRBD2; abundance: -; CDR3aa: CSARDPRLAGGQDTQYF; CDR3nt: TGCAGTGCTAGAGACCCTAGGCTAGCGGGAGGGCAAGATACGCAGTATTTT
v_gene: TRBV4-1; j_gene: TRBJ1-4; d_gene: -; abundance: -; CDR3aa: CASSQEGSSNEKLFF; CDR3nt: TGCGCCAGCAGCCAAGAGGGGTCCTCGAATGAAAAACTGTTTTTT
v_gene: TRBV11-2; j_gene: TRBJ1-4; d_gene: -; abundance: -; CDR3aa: CASSLNLGATNEKLFF; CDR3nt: TGTGCCAGCAGCCTCAATCTCGGTGCAACTAATGAAAAACTGTTTTTT